These T cell receptor beta chains were read from a single sample in a study of blood T cell repertoires in COVID-19. Measured with immunoSEQ multiplex PCR; TCRdb has only the in-frame clones, and not every one. The table lists approximately 300,000 clones, about four fifths of them singletons, with approximately 1.1% in the top ten. Sequencing was performed on peripheral blood. These receptors were collected from a woman aged 45-65 years with acute or convalescent COVID-19. Each CDR3 is given with its conserved first and last residue. The order of the fields is clone size, V gene, D gene, J gene, CDR3 DNA, CDR3 protein. A D gene is named only where the DNA matches it firmly. Expanded clones are given a class, and other clones once, few, many or no size at all.

.,TRBV9,TRBD1,TRBJ1-1,TGTGCCAGCAGCGTAGTCAGGGGGCCAAACACTGAAGCTTTCTTT,CASSVVRGPNTEAFF
once,TRBV2,TRBD1,TRBJ1-4,TGTGCCAGCAGAGTTGGACAGGGGGCCGAAAAACTGTTTTTT,CASRVGQGAEKLFF
.,TRBV29-1,TRBD1,TRBJ2-5,TGCAGCGCACGGGACAGGGGAGGTTCTGAGACCCAGTACTTC,CSARDRGGSETQYF
.,TRBV5-1,TRBD1,TRBJ1-1,TGCGCCAGCTACTCCGGGACAGCAAACACTGAAGCTTTCTTT,CASYSGTANTEAFF
.,TRBV4-3,.,TRBJ1-1,TGCGCCAGCAGCCAAGATACAGGTTGGACTGAAGCTTTCTTT,CASSQDTGWTEAFF
once,TRBV12-3/TRBV12-4,.,TRBJ1-2,TGTGCCAGCAGTTTTGGGACAAACTATGGCTACACCTTC,CASSFGTNYGYTF
.,TRBV6-2/TRBV6-3,TRBD2,TRBJ2-3,TGTGCCAGCAGTTCCCTGAGACTAGCGGGAATGGCAGATACGCAGTATTTT,CASSSLRLAGMADTQYF
.,TRBV27,.,TRBJ2-2,TGTGCCAGCAACCGGATGGGGCTCTCGAACACCGGGGAGCTGTTTTTT,CASNRMGLSNTGELFF
once,TRBV11-2,.,TRBJ2-3,TGTGCCAGCAGCGTCTCCAGGGTAACCCCCACAGATACGCAGTATTTT,CASSVSRVTPTDTQYF
.,TRBV3-1/TRBV3-2,TRBD2,TRBJ2-1,TGTGCCAGCAGCCGACTAGCGGGTAATGAGCAGTTCTTC,CASSRLAGNEQFF
.,TRBV3-1/TRBV3-2,.,TRBJ2-3,TGTGCCAGCAGCCAGAAAGAGGTAACAGATACGCAGTATTTT,CASSQKEVTDTQYF
.,TRBV19,TRBD1,TRBJ1-1,TGTGCCAGTACCTCCTCCGGGACAGGAGAAGCTTTCTTT,CASTSSGTGEAFF
.,TRBV29-1,TRBD1,TRBJ2-1,TGCAGCGTTGTGGGACAGGGGGCTTGGGAGCAGTTCTTC,CSVVGQGAWEQFF
once,TRBV19,TRBD1,TRBJ2-1,TGTGCCAGTAGTCCCGGACAGGGTTACCCCTACAATGAGCAGTTCTTC,CASSPGQGYPYNEQFF
once,TRBV9,.,TRBJ2-7,TGTGCCAGCAGCTTCGGGGACTCCCTCTCCTACGAGCAGTACTTC,CASSFGDSLSYEQYF
.,TRBV24-1,TRBD2,TRBJ2-7,TGTGCCACCAGTGACCCGGGACTACCCTACGAGCAGTACTTC,CATSDPGLPYEQYF
.,TRBV19,.,TRBJ2-6,TGTGCCAGTAGTGGGCGCTCTGGGGCCAACGTCCTGACTTTC,CASSGRSGANVLTF